The 7 T cell receptor beta chains below come from one sample, sequenced in a study of shared clonotypes between healthy human individuals. TCRdb's copy holds only in-frame clones and misses some; the assay was immunoSEQ multiplex PCR. The table lists just over 2,000,000 clones, approximately 94% of them singletons. Terminally differentiated effector memory CD45RA+ cells were excluded from the naive CD8 cells, which were CD45RO-negative and positively selected for CCR7. The sample taken for sequencing was naive CD8+ T cells sorted from blood. The receptor source for this set is a young man in good health.

The table lists this clone with a few counts. The chain carries TRBV2 and TRBJ1-2; D not resolved. The CDR3 totals 13 residues. Germline V lookup: CDR1 SNHLY, CDR2 FYNNEI. The germline V and J ends were trimmed by 3 bases and 1 base, with 6 bases remaining between them. CDR3 amino acids: CASSDSYNYGYTF. The DNA for the CDR3 is TGTGCCAGCAGTGACAGCTATAACTATGGCTACACCTTC.

With regard to this clone: At one of its ends the junction is not consistent with the germline gene, which may arise from a read error. The chain employs TRBV10-2 and TRBJ1-6, with D tentatively TRBD1 (5 bases). Germline loops: CDR1 WSHSY, CDR2 SAAADI. The CDR3 consists of 15 residues. CDR3 in DNA: TGCGCCAGCCGTGAGGACGGGGGTTGGTATTCACCCCTCCACTTT. Translating it yields CASREDGGWYSPLHF.

J is TRBJ2-5 and V is TRBV5-5; 9 bases are a match to TRBD1. The germline CDR1 and CDR2 sequences are SGHKS and YYEKEE (reference sequence). The CDR3 consists of 14 residues. V lost 4 bases and J lost 5; bases outside the gene matches: 6. CDR3 sequence reads: CASSTNRGPETQYF. Here the CDR3 DNA reads TGTGCCAGCAGCACCAACAGGGGGCCGGAGACCCAGTACTTC.

This chain connects TRBV4-1 to TRBJ2-5; 11 bases map to TRBD2. CDR3 size: 18 residues. CDR1 MGHRA and CDR2 YSYEKL come from the germline V gene. The junction had 14 bases not matched to a gene; V was cut back by 5 bases and J by 3 bases. The CDR3 sequence is CASSGDRMTSGAKETQYF. The CDR3 DNA reads TGCGCCAGCAGCGGCGACAGGATGACTAGCGGGGCAAAAGAGACCCAGTACTTC.

The rearrangement links TRBV6-6 to TRBJ2-7; unclear D gene. This CDR3 spans 16 amino acids. Germline CDR1 reads MNHNY; CDR2 reads SVGAGI (reference sequence). V was shortened by 5 bases and J by 1 base, with 18 bases between the two germline ends. The CDR3 protein is CASSPLEITSSYEQYF. CDR3 nucleotides: TGTGCCAGCAGTCCCCTGGAGATTACCAGTTCCTACGAGCAGTACTTC.

This clone was found once. Additional DNA sequences in this sample encode the identical CDR3. The gene calls are TRBV5-8 and TRBJ2-2; TRBD1 agrees at 7 bases. Looked up from germline, CDR1 is SGHTS and CDR2 is YDEGEE. The CDR3 contains 15 residues. The J segment lost 0 bases and the V segment lost 4 bases, leaving 3 bases of the junction unmatched. The CDR3 sequence: CASSPGTANTGELFF. CDR3 bases: TGTGCCAGCAGCCCAGGGACAGCGAACACCGGGGAGCTGTTTTTT.

This clone was detected once. The genes are TRBV28 and TRBJ2-3; the D is unclear. With 2 bases removed from V and 4 bases from J, the gap between germline ends came to 10 bases. The CDR3 has 14 amino acids. Germline CDR1 reads MDHEN; CDR2 reads SYDVKM. CDR3 region: CASSLISLADTQYF. Written as DNA, the CDR3 is TGTGCCAGCAGTTTAATCTCGCTTGCAGATACGCAGTATTTT.